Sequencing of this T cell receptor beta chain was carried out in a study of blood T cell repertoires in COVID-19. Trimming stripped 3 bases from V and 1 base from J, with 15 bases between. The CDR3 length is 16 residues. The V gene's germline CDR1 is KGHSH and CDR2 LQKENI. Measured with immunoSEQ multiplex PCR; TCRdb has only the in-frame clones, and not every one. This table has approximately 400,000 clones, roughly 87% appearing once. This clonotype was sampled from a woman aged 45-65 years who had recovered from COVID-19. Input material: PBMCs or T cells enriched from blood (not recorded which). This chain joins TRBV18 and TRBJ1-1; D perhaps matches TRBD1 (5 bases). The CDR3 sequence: CASSPGGGQQNTEAFF. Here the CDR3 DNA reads TGTGCCAGCTCACCCGGGGGGGGTCAACAGAACACTGAAGCTTTCTTT.